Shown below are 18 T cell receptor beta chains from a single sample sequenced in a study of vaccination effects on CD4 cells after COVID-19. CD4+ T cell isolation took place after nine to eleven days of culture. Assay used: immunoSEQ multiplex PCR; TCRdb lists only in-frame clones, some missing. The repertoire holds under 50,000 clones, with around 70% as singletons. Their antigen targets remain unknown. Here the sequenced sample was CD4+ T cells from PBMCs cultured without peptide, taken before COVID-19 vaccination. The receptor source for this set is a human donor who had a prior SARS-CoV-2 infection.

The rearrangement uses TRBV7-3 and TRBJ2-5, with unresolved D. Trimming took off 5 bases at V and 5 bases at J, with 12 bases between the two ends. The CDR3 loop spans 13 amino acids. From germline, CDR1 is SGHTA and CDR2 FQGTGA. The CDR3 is CASSPGPFETQYF. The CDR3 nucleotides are TGTGCCAGCAGCCCGGGCCCTTTTGAGACCCAGTACTTC.

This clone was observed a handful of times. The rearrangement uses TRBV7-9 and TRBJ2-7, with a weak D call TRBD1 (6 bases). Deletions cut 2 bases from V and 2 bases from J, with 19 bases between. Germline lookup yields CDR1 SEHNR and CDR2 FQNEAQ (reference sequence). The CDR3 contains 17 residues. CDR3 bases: TGTGCCAGCAGCTTACCAATCTCAGGGGACCTCACCTACGAGCAGTACTTC. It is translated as CASSLPISGDLTYEQYF.

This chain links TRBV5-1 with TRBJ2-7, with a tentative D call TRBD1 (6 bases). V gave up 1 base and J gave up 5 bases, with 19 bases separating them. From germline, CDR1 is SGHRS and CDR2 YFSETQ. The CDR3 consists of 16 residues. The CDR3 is CASSLLTGPRGDEQYF. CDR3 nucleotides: TGCGCCAGCAGCTTGTTAACAGGGCCCCGAGGAGACGAGCAGTACTTC.

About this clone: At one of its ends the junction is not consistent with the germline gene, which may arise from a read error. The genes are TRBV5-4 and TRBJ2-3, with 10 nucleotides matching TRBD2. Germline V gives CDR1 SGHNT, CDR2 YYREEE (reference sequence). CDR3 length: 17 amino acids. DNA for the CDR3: TGTGCCAGCAGAAATCCCCTGGGCAGCGGGGGGGAGAGATACTTTCGTTTT. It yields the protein CASRNPLGSGGERYFRF.

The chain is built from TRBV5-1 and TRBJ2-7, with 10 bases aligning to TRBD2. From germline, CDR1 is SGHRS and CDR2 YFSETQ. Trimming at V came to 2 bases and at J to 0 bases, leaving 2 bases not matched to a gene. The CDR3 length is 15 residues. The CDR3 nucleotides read TGCGCCAGCAGCTTACTAGCGGGGACCTCCTACGAGCAGTACTTC. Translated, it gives CASSLLAGTSYEQYF.

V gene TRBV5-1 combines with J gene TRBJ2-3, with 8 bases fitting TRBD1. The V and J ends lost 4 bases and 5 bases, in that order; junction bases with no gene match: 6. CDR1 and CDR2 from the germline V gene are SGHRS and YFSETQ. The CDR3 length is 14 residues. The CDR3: CASSGGQAEDTQYF. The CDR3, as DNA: TGCGCCAGCAGCGGGGGACAGGCGGAAGATACGCAGTATTTT.

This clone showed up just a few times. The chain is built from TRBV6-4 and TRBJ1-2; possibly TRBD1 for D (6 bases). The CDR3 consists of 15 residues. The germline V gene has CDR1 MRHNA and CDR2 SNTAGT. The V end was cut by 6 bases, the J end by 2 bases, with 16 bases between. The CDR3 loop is CASSPGHGLNYGYTF. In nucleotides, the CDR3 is TGTGCCAGCAGCCCGGGACACGGACTAAACTATGGCTACACCTTC.

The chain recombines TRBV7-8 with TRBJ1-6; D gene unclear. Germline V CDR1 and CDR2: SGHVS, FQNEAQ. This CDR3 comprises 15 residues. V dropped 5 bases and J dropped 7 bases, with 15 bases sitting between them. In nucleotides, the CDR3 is TGTGCCAGCAGCCTCACGGAGGGTCTCAATTCACCCCTCCACTTT. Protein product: CASSLTEGLNSPLHF.

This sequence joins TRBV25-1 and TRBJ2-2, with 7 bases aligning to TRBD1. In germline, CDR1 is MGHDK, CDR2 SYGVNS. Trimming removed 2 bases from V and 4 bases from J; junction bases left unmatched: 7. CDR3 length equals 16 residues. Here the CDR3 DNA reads TGTGCCAGCAGTGAACCTAGGGGGCAGGGCACCGGGGAGCTGTTTTTT. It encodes CASSEPRGQGTGELFF.

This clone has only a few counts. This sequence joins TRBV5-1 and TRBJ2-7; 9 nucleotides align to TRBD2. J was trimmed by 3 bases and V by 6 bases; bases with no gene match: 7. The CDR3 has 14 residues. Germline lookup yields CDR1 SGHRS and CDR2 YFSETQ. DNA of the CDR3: TGCGCCAGCACGCCGGGACTAGCTAGCTACGAGCAGTACTTC. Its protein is CASTPGLASYEQYF.

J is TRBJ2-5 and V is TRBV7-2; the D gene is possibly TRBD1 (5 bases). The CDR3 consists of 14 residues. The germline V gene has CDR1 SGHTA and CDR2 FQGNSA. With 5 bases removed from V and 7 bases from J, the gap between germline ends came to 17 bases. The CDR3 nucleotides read TGTGCCAGCAGCGTTACAGGTGGAGCGCGGACCCAGTACTTC. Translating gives CASSVTGGARTQYF.

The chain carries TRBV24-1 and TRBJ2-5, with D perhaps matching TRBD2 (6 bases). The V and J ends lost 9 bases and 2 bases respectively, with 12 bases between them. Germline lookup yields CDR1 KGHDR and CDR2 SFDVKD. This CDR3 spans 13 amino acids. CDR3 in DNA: TGTGCCACCTCCCGGGGGAAGCAAGAGACCCAGTACTTC. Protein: CATSRGKQETQYF.

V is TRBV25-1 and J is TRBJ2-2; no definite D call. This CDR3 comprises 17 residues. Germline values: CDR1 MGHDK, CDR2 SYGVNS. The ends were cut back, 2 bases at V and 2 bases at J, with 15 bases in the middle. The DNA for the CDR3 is TGTGCCAGCAGTGAACGGTGGTCAGGAACCAACACCGGGGAGCTGTTTTTT. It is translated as CASSERWSGTNTGELFF.

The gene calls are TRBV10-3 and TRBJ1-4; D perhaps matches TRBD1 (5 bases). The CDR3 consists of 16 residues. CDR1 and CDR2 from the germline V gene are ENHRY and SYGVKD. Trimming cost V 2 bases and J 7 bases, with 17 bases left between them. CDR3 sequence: CAISEHGSTGTEKLFF. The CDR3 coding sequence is TGTGCCATCAGTGAGCATGGGTCCACAGGTACTGAAAAACTGTTTTTT.

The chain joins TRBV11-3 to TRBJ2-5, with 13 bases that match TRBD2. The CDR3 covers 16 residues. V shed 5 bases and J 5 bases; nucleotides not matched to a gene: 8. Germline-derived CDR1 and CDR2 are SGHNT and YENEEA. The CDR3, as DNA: TGTGCCAGCAGCCCACTAGCGGGAGGGCCAGGGGAGACCCAGTACTTC. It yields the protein CASSPLAGGPGETQYF.

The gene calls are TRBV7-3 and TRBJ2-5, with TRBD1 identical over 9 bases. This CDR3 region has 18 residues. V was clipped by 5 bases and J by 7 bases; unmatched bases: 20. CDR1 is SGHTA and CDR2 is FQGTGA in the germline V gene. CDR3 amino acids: CASSPPRTGAVKPGTQYF. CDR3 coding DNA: TGTGCCAGCAGCCCTCCCCGGACAGGGGCCGTAAAGCCCGGGACCCAGTACTTC.

The CDR3 DNA reads as TGTGCCAGCAGCCGATCTAGCGGGGGGGCCCCCTACGAGCAGTACTTC. This translates into CASSRSSGGAPYEQYF. This chain links TRBV13 with TRBJ2-7; 12 bases map to TRBD2. V shed 5 bases and J 2 bases; nucleotides not matched to a gene: 7. The germline V gene encodes CDR1 PRHDT and CDR2 FYEKMQ (reference sequence). This CDR3 spans 16 amino acids.

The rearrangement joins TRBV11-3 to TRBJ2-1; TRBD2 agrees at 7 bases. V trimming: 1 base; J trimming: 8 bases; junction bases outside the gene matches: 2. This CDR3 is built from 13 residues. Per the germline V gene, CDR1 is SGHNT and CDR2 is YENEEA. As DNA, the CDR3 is TGTGCCAGCAGCTTAGTGGGGGGGGATGAGCAGTTCTTC. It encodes CASSLVGGDEQFF.